A selection of T cell receptor beta chains follows, all from one sample in a study of control samples from healthy donors and cancer patients. The repertoire was sequenced with immunoSEQ multiplex PCR; TCRdb's copy has only in-frame clones and lacks some. The sample carries 35,000 to 50,000 clones, approximately 87% recorded once. The specimen was blood. The receptors here all came from a man aged 55 to 70 in good health. CDR3s include the opening cysteine and the closing phenylalanine or tryptophan. Fields, in order: V gene, clone size, D gene, J gene, CDR3 length, CDR3 protein, CDR3 DNA. The D gene is left open where the match is weak. Only some rows state a clone size, as once, few, many or a class for expanded clones.

TRBV19	NA	NA	TRBJ1-4	13	CASSRGYDEKLFF	TGTGCCAGTAGTAGAGGCTACGATGAAAAACTGTTTTTT
TRBV19	NA	TRBD1	TRBJ1-1	15	CATTPRTGIDTEAFF	TGTGCCACCACCCCCCGGACAGGGATCGACACTGAAGCTTTCTTT
TRBV5-1	NA	NA	TRBJ1-6	14	CASSLEGRASPLHF	TGCGCCAGCAGCTTGGAAGGACGAGCCTCACCCCTCCACTTT
TRBV19	NA	NA	TRBJ2-6	18	CASSITRDMVAGANVLTF	TGTGCCAGTAGTATAACACGCGACATGGTGGCTGGGGCCAACGTCCTGACTTTC
TRBV19	once	TRBD2	TRBJ2-2	20	CASSPRLAGGRLVSTGELFF	TGTGCCAGTAGTCCCAGACTAGCGGGAGGCCGTTTGGTTAGCACCGGGGAGCTGTTTTTT
TRBV18	NA	TRBD1	TRBJ2-7	16	CASSPRGQGPSYEQYF	TGTGCCAGCTCACCACGGGGACAGGGGCCCTCCTACGAGCAGTACTTC
TRBV6-5	NA	NA	TRBJ2-5	12	CASSNRGKTQYF	TGTGCCAGCAGTAATAGGGGCAAGACCCAGTACTTC
TRBV28	many	NA	TRBJ1-2	13	CASSEGRTGGYTF	TGTGCCAGCAGCGAGGGACGGACTGGTGGCTACACCTTC
TRBV24-1	medium-sized	TRBD2	TRBJ2-3	16	CATSDYPGLAEDTQYF	TGTGCCACCAGTGACTACCCGGGACTAGCGGAAGATACGCAGTATTTT
TRBV5-5	NA	NA	TRBJ1-5	15	CASSLASTANQPQHF	TGTGCCAGCAGCTTGGCCTCTACAGCAAATCAGCCCCAGCATTTT
TRBV7-2	NA	NA	TRBJ2-3	14	CASSLAGRTDTQYF	TGTGCCAGCAGCTTAGCGGGCCGCACAGATACGCAGTATTTT
TRBV5-1	NA	NA	TRBJ2-2	16	CASSLGVDHRTGELFF	TGCGCCAGCAGCTTGGGGGTGGACCATCGCACCGGGGAGCTGTTTTTT
TRBV19	NA	NA	TRBJ1-6	13	CASSRVDHSPLHF	TGTGCCAGTAGTAGGGTCGATCATTCACCCCTCCACTTT
TRBV6-5	few	NA	TRBJ2-2	13	CASGSGITGELFF	TGTGCCAGCGGCTCAGGTATCACCGGGGAGCTGTTTTTT
TRBV28	few	NA	TRBJ1-1	11	CASSLGTEAFF	TGTGCCAGCAGTTTAGGAACTGAAGCTTTCTTT
TRBV5-1	NA	NA	TRBJ2-7	14	CASSFSPEPTEQYF	TGCGCCAGCAGCTTCTCGCCAGAACCTACGGAGCAGTACTTC
TRBV7-9	NA	NA	TRBJ1-1	12	CASSPQGTEAFF	TGTGCCAGCAGCCCCCAGGGCACTGAAGCTTTCTTT
TRBV6-5	NA	NA	TRBJ2-1	14	CASILAGGYNEQFF	NA
TRBV10-3	NA	TRBD1	TRBJ2-7	13	CAIRNGQDYEQYF	TGTGCCATCAGGAACGGACAGGACTACGAGCAGTACTTC
TRBV2	NA	TRBD1	TRBJ1-5	14	CASSGDRGNQPQHF	TGTGCCAGCAGTGGGGACAGGGGCAATCAGCCCCAGCATTTT
TRBV9	NA	TRBD2	TRBJ2-1	16	CASSVSSGGTGNEQFF	TGTGCCAGCAGCGTTTCTAGCGGGGGGACTGGGAATGAGCAGTTCTTC
TRBV6-5	NA	NA	TRBJ1-4	15	CASRGSQGRNEKLFF	TGTGCCAGCAGGGGGTCGCAGGGCCGTAATGAAAAACTGTTTTTT
TRBV2	NA	NA	TRBJ1-2	15	CVPGSRGQYNYGYTF	TGTGTCCCCGGGTCACGGGGGCAATATAACTATGGCTACACCTTC